One sample yielded the 8 T cell receptor beta chains listed below, sequenced in a study of vaccination and CD4 T cells after COVID-19. An Oncomine TCR Beta short-read assay was used to sequence the DNA from cultured CD4+ T cells. TCRdb itself ran the PCR reads through MiXCR, one entry per CDR3 protein. The table shows around 8,800 distinct CDR3 sequences, with 60% occurring only once. This sample's treatment: approximately 11-day PBMC culture with coronavirus spike peptide pools or control peptides (ViraFEST assay). No antigen has been assigned to these receptors. The sequencing here drew on cultured CD4+ T cells from blood, taken after SARS-CoV-2 vaccination. These TCRs come from a human donor with COVID-19.

The V gene is TRBV11-2, the J gene TRBJ2-5; D call uncertain. Trimming took 4 bases from V and 5 from J, leaving 11 bases between them. The CDR3 contains 13 residues. Germline CDR1 and CDR2: SGHAT and FQNNGV. The CDR3 bases are TGTGCCAGCAGCTCGGCCTTGATCGAGACCCAGTACTTC. It yields the protein CASSSALIETQYF.

This clonotype is large (0.1 to 1%) within its sample. A junction boundary mismatches the germline segment, possibly from a read error. The chain recombines TRBV7-7 with TRBJ1-1; 7 bases agree with TRBD1. This CDR3 comprises 14 residues. Per the germline V gene, CDR1 is SSHAT and CDR2 is FNYEAQ (reference sequence). For the CDR3, the DNA is TGTGCTAGCAGCCCTCCTGACAGGGCGTCTGAAGCTTTCTTT. This gives the protein CASSPPDRASEAFF.

The chain has TRBV6-1 and TRBJ1-1; the D gene is possibly TRBD1 (5 bases). Trimming stripped 7 bases from V and 1 base from J, with 13 bases between. The CDR3 loop spans 14 amino acids. Germline V gives CDR1 MNHNS, CDR2 SASEGT. The CDR3: CASTEFGGNTEAFF. Here the CDR3 DNA reads TGTGCCAGCACCGAGTTTGGGGGGAACACTGAAGCTTTCTTT.

This CDR3 reads CASFRDRGRTEAFF. In nucleotides, the CDR3 is TGTGCCAGCTTCAGGGACAGGGGAAGGACTGAAGCTTTCTTT. The rearrangement uses TRBV2 and TRBJ1-1, with 10 bases fitting TRBD1. The CDR3 spans 14 residues. V gave up 8 bases and J gave up 5 bases; unmatched junction bases: 8. Looked up from germline, CDR1 is SNHLY and CDR2 is FYNNEI.

This sequence joins TRBV27 and TRBJ1-1; 7 bases are a match to TRBD1. This CDR3 spans 14 amino acids. With 5 bases clipped from V and 2 bases from J, the junction kept 5 bases outside the gene matches. Germline loops: CDR1 MNHEY, CDR2 SMNVEV (reference sequence). The DNA for the CDR3 is TGTGCCAGCAGTCCAGGGGGTTACAACACTGAAGCTTTCTTT. Amino acid sequence: CASSPGGYNTEAFF.

The chain employs TRBV19 and TRBJ2-2, with 7 bases identical to TRBD2. Germline lookup yields CDR1 LNHDA and CDR2 SQIVND (reference sequence). CDR3 size: 16 residues. Germline trimming cut 1 base from V and 0 bases from J; bases unmatched to any gene: 2. CDR3 nucleotide sequence: TGTGCCAGTAGTATAGGGGCGGGGGCGAACACCGGGGAGCTGTTTTTT. Encoded protein: CASSIGAGANTGELFF.

This clonotype has only a few counts. This chain uses TRBV20-1 with TRBJ2-3; tentatively, D is TRBD1 or TRBD2 (5 bases each). V gave up 3 bases and J gave up 7 bases, with 20 bases separating them. CDR3 length: 15 amino acids. The germline CDR1 and CDR2 sequences are DFQATT and SNEGSKA (reference sequence). Written as DNA, the CDR3 is TGCAGTGCTAGGGGACCAAAAGTGGGGATTAATACGCAGTATTTT. It is translated as CSARGPKVGINTQYF.

The chain recombines TRBV7-9 with TRBJ1-3; D may be TRBD1 (6 bases). V lost 5 bases and J lost 0, with 11 bases in between. This CDR3 spans 15 amino acids. Looked up from germline, CDR1 is SEHNR and CDR2 is FQNEAQ (reference sequence). The CDR3 is CASSRDTYSGNTIYF. CDR3 in DNA: TGTGCCAGCAGCCGGGACACCTACTCTGGAAACACCATATATTTT.